This TCR beta chain emerged from a study of control samples from healthy donors and cancer patients. Profiled with immunoSEQ multiplex PCR; TCRdb holds only in-frame clones, not every one. The profile shows about 94,000 clones, about nine tenths of them singletons. The V gene end was trimmed by 0 bases and the J gene end by 7 bases; junction bases not matched to a gene: 11. This CDR3 comprises 15 residues. Germline CDR1 is SQVTM and CDR2 is ANQGSEA. Sequenced material: blood. The clonotype was recovered from a woman aged 18-30 years in good health. The chain couples TRBV29-1 to TRBJ1-2; 7 nucleotides line up with TRBD1. This CDR3 reads CSVEDGGGAYGGYTF. The CDR3 region has the DNA TGCAGCGTTGAAGATGGAGGGGGCGCATACGGTGGCTACACCTTC.